The rows below give T cell receptor beta chains drawn from one sample of a study of T-cell memory formation after mild COVID-19. TCRdb recomputed calls from the 5' RACE reads with MiXCR, one row per CDR3 protein. The sample has around 140,000 distinct CDR3 sequences; approximately 25% are singletons. Sequencing input: PBMCs or a T cell subset sorted from them (not recorded which). Every receptor here comes from an adult woman who had mild COVID-19 (a few samples of this study predate the infection). Cell type and time point are not known. Each CDR3 is given with its conserved first and last residue. Expanded clones get a size class; other rows say once, few or many, or leave the size out.

CDR3aa: CASSLLGVRTEAFF
j_gene: TRBJ1-1
v_gene: TRBV12-3/TRBV12-4
abundance: NA

CDR3aa: CSARGMDTEAFF
j_gene: TRBJ1-1
v_gene: TRBV20-1
abundance: NA

CDR3aa: CASSFDDRASTGELFF
j_gene: TRBJ2-2
v_gene: TRBV27
abundance: NA

CDR3aa: CASSYGTGGYGYTF
j_gene: TRBJ1-2
v_gene: TRBV6-5
abundance: few

CDR3aa: CASSQGLTDTQYF
j_gene: TRBJ2-3
v_gene: TRBV4-3
abundance: few

CDR3aa: CASSHNAPLTGGPEAFF
j_gene: TRBJ1-1
v_gene: TRBV4-1
abundance: few

CDR3aa: CASSHTNLNTEAFF
j_gene: TRBJ1-1
v_gene: TRBV14
abundance: few

CDR3aa: CASSAATGRYTEAFF
j_gene: TRBJ1-1
v_gene: TRBV9
abundance: NA

CDR3aa: CASRSGTGNRNTEAFF
j_gene: TRBJ1-1
v_gene: TRBV7-6
abundance: NA

CDR3aa: CASSLGPSNQPQHF
j_gene: TRBJ1-5
v_gene: TRBV7-9
abundance: few

CDR3aa: CASSTETEVSPLHF
j_gene: TRBJ1-6
v_gene: TRBV19
abundance: few

CDR3aa: CASSYNLASGSYEQYF
j_gene: TRBJ2-7
v_gene: TRBV6-2/TRBV6-3
abundance: NA

CDR3aa: CASTVAGNNEQFF
j_gene: TRBJ2-1
v_gene: TRBV6-4
abundance: NA

CDR3aa: CASRPSLGNTEAFF
j_gene: TRBJ1-1
v_gene: TRBV6-5
abundance: NA

CDR3aa: CASSPMDSPNTEAFF
j_gene: TRBJ1-1
v_gene: TRBV19
abundance: NA

CDR3aa: CASSHQTGGRSNQPQHF
j_gene: TRBJ1-5
v_gene: TRBV27
abundance: NA

CDR3aa: CASSLAPTGNTIYF
j_gene: TRBJ1-3
v_gene: TRBV12-3/TRBV12-4
abundance: NA

CDR3aa: CASSPGLTGELFF
j_gene: TRBJ2-2
v_gene: TRBV7-6
abundance: few

CDR3aa: CASSLGGRLQETQYF
j_gene: TRBJ2-5
v_gene: TRBV7-2
abundance: NA

CDR3aa: CASSPGRFLGEPQHF
j_gene: TRBJ1-5
v_gene: TRBV7-6
abundance: few

CDR3aa: CAISESRVTGTYYGYTF
j_gene: TRBJ1-2
v_gene: TRBV10-3
abundance: few

CDR3aa: CASSFRDRNTGELFF
j_gene: TRBJ2-2
v_gene: TRBV19
abundance: NA

CDR3aa: CASSIGQTNTGELFF
j_gene: TRBJ2-2
v_gene: TRBV27
abundance: NA

CDR3aa: CASSPGQGASYNEQFF
j_gene: TRBJ2-1
v_gene: TRBV4-1
abundance: NA

CDR3aa: CASSSLEGRGHEQYF
j_gene: TRBJ2-7
v_gene: TRBV12-3/TRBV12-4
abundance: few

CDR3aa: CSVVLWGLADPHERHLYEQYF
j_gene: TRBJ2-7
v_gene: TRBV29-1
abundance: few

CDR3aa: CASSQGWRDSDTQYF
j_gene: TRBJ2-3
v_gene: TRBV6-2/TRBV6-3
abundance: few

CDR3aa: CSVVGGRDPTDTQYF
j_gene: TRBJ2-3
v_gene: TRBV29-1
abundance: NA

CDR3aa: CASSQELAGGLTDTQYF
j_gene: TRBJ2-3
v_gene: TRBV4-3
abundance: NA

CDR3aa: CASSLPLGSATGETQYF
j_gene: TRBJ2-5
v_gene: TRBV7-9
abundance: few

CDR3aa: CSARIREAKNIQYF
j_gene: TRBJ2-4
v_gene: TRBV20-1
abundance: once

CDR3aa: CASSPHDRDYEQYF
j_gene: TRBJ2-7
v_gene: TRBV5-1
abundance: NA

CDR3aa: CASSLAQDSYEQYF
j_gene: TRBJ2-7
v_gene: TRBV27
abundance: few

CDR3aa: CASSWTAGGITDTQYF
j_gene: TRBJ2-3
v_gene: TRBV7-8
abundance: many

CDR3aa: CASSIEQGRNTEAFF
j_gene: TRBJ1-1
v_gene: TRBV7-9
abundance: NA

CDR3aa: CASSLAGGQKYYTEAFF
j_gene: TRBJ1-1
v_gene: TRBV5-6
abundance: few

CDR3aa: CAIKDWTKTGELFF
j_gene: TRBJ2-2
v_gene: TRBV10-3
abundance: few

CDR3aa: CAWSVGGQETQYF
j_gene: TRBJ2-5
v_gene: TRBV30
abundance: few

CDR3aa: CASSVDEDYTDTQYF
j_gene: TRBJ2-3
v_gene: TRBV9
abundance: NA

CDR3aa: CASSIRAGGPNEQFF
j_gene: TRBJ2-1
v_gene: TRBV19
abundance: few

CDR3aa: CAISDGAGGGNQPQHF
j_gene: TRBJ1-5
v_gene: TRBV10-3
abundance: NA

CDR3aa: CATGTGSGEQYF
j_gene: TRBJ2-7
v_gene: TRBV24-1
abundance: few

CDR3aa: CASSSGYSTDTQYF
j_gene: TRBJ2-3
v_gene: TRBV6-5
abundance: few

CDR3aa: CSVELAGRDTDTQYF
j_gene: TRBJ2-3
v_gene: TRBV29-1
abundance: NA

CDR3aa: CASSFNPPLTEAFF
j_gene: TRBJ1-1
v_gene: TRBV4-3
abundance: NA

CDR3aa: CASSVQWNAEAFF
j_gene: TRBJ1-1
v_gene: TRBV9
abundance: NA

CDR3aa: CASSVAGGAYGYTF
j_gene: TRBJ1-2
v_gene: TRBV9
abundance: once

CDR3aa: CASSLGLGSGNTIYF
j_gene: TRBJ1-3
v_gene: TRBV4-1
abundance: NA

CDR3aa: CASSSPRDRGNEQFF
j_gene: TRBJ2-1
v_gene: TRBV5-1
abundance: few

CDR3aa: CASSLGSLNEQFF
j_gene: TRBJ2-1
v_gene: TRBV7-3
abundance: many

CDR3aa: CASSLQALAGGRADTQYF
j_gene: TRBJ2-3
v_gene: TRBV7-2
abundance: few

CDR3aa: CASSQLAGSKETQYF
j_gene: TRBJ2-5
v_gene: TRBV4-1
abundance: NA

CDR3aa: CSARSAGTSSYEQYF
j_gene: TRBJ2-7
v_gene: TRBV20-1
abundance: NA

CDR3aa: CASSVGAGDKSSYEQYF
j_gene: TRBJ2-7
v_gene: TRBV9
abundance: many

CDR3aa: CASSIAGDYGYTF
j_gene: TRBJ1-2
v_gene: TRBV27
abundance: NA

CDR3aa: CASSERGGENTGELFF
j_gene: TRBJ2-2
v_gene: TRBV6-4
abundance: few

CDR3aa: CASRTDRGDYEQYF
j_gene: TRBJ2-7
v_gene: TRBV6-5
abundance: NA